These T cell receptor beta chains were read from a single sample in a study of OX40 agonist ivuxolimab in advanced cancers. Sequenced by immunoSEQ multiplex PCR; TCRdb stores in-frame clones only, minus some. The sample has about 44,000 clones; around 80% are singletons. The sample here was CD4+ or CD8+ T cells sorted from blood, taken in a trial of the OX40 agonist ivuxolimab. The receptors were gathered from an adult with an advanced solid tumor such as melanoma, head and neck, liver or kidney cancer. Each CDR3 is given with its conserved first and last residue. A D gene is named only where the DNA matches it firmly. Rows may omit the clone size; those that give it use once, few, many or a size class.

clone size,V gene,J gene,D gene,CDR3 protein,CDR3 DNA
-,TRBV5-1,TRBJ2-3,-,CASTPLLASTDTQYF,TGCGCCAGCACGCCTCTATTAGCTAGCACAGATACGCAGTATTTT
few,TRBV4-3,TRBJ2-2,TRBD2,CASSQALAGDAAGELFF,TGCGCCAGCAGCCAAGCACTAGCGGGAGACGCCGCCGGGGAGCTGTTTTTT
-,TRBV7-2,TRBJ2-5,-,CASSLAGGGETQYF,TGTGCCAGCAGCTTAGCGGGAGGCGGAGAGACCCAGTACTTC
-,TRBV29-1,TRBJ1-2,TRBD1,CSVEPLGQGRYGYTF,TGCAGCGTTGAACCCCTTGGACAGGGGCGCTATGGCTACACCTTC
once,TRBV7-6,TRBJ2-7,-,CASSLTSSSYEQYF,TGTGCCAGCAGCCTCACATCGAGCTCCTACGAGCAGTACTTC
few,TRBV7-9,TRBJ1-1,-,CASSTGTEAFF,TGTGCCAGCAGTACCGGAACTGAAGCTTTCTTT
few,TRBV6-6,TRBJ2-2,TRBD2,CASSYLGLANTGELFF,TGTGCCAGCAGTTACTTGGGACTAGCGAACACCGGGGAGCTGTTTTTT
-,TRBV2,TRBJ1-1,-,CASSLGNTEAFF,TGTGCCAGCAGTTTGGGGAACACTGAAGCTTTCTTT
-,TRBV6-5,TRBJ1-1,-,CASSYEGMNTEAFF,TGTGCCAGCAGTTACGAGGGAATGAACACTGAAGCTTTCTTT
-,TRBV30,TRBJ1-4,-,CAWSWEREKLFF,TGTGCCTGGAGTTGGGAGAGGGAAAAACTGTTTTTT
-,TRBV11-2,TRBJ1-3,-,CASSLGRGNTIYF,TGTGCCAGCAGCTTAGGTCGGGGAAACACCATATATTTT
-,TRBV5-1,TRBJ2-2,TRBD2,CASSSTSASTGELFF,TGCGCCAGCAGCTCGACTAGCGCCTCCACCGGGGAGCTGTTTTTT
-,TRBV7-8,TRBJ1-1,-,CASSLNSGVMNTEAFF,TGTGCCAGCAGCTTAAATTCAGGGGTTATGAACACTGAAGCTTTCTTT
-,TRBV25-1,TRBJ1-2,TRBD1,CASSEWGQGNGYTF,TGTGCCAGCAGTGAATGGGGACAGGGGAATGGCTACACCTTC
few,TRBV10-3,TRBJ2-7,-,CATRKGLLRKQESEQYF,TGTGCCACCAGGAAGGGACTTCTACGAAAACAGGAGAGCGAGCAGTACTTC
medium-sized,TRBV7-7,TRBJ1-3,-,CASSLAKGNTIYF,TGTGCCAGCAGCTTAGCGAAGGGAAACACCATATATTTT
few,TRBV11-2,TRBJ2-7,TRBD1,CASSPRRQGLYEQYF,TGTGCCAGCAGCCCCAGGCGACAGGGGTTGTACGAGCAGTACTTC
-,TRBV11-2,TRBJ1-1,-,CASSSRAFF,TGTGCCAGCAGCTCACGAGCTTTCTTT
-,TRBV19,TRBJ1-4,-,CASTDSGAANEKLFF,TGTGCCAGTACCGACTCAGGGGCGGCTAATGAAAAACTGTTTTTT
-,TRBV7-2,TRBJ1-5,TRBD1,CASSRDRASLGQPQHF,TGTGCCAGCAGCCGGGACAGGGCTTCGCTGGGGCAGCCCCAGCATTTT
-,TRBV28,TRBJ1-4,-,CASSPIGLSNEKLFF,TGTGCCAGCAGCCCCATTGGGCTTAGTAATGAAAAACTGTTTTTT
-,TRBV27,TRBJ1-1,TRBD1,CASSLLLGQGNTEAFF,TGTGCCAGCAGTTTACTCCTTGGACAGGGGAACACTGAAGCTTTCTTT
-,TRBV6-1,TRBJ1-4,-,CASSEPGGAEKLFF,TGTGCCAGCAGTGAACCCGGGGGCGCAGAAAAACTGTTTTTT
-,TRBV28,TRBJ2-1,TRBD2,CASSSGSFYNEQFF,TGTGCCAGCAGTAGCGGGAGTTTCTACAATGAGCAGTTCTTC
few,TRBV2,TRBJ2-3,TRBD1,CASGMTGDGTDTQYF,TGTGCCAGCGGAATGACAGGGGATGGCACAGATACGCAGTATTTT
-,TRBV13,TRBJ1-1,-,CASSLGEGTEAFF,TGTGCCAGCAGCTTAGGAGAGGGTACTGAAGCTTTCTTT
-,TRBV30,TRBJ1-2,TRBD1,CAWDPGQVNSYGYTF,TGTGCCTGGGACCCGGGACAGGTTAATTCCTATGGCTACACCTTC
once,TRBV4-1,TRBJ1-2,TRBD1,CASSPPTGANYGYTF,TGCGCCAGCAGCCCCCCGACAGGGGCTAACTATGGCTACACCTTC
-,TRBV5-6,TRBJ2-7,-,CASSGQDRYEQYF,TGTGCCAGCAGCGGGCAGGATCGTTACGAGCAGTACTTC
-,TRBV7-8,TRBJ2-1,TRBD2,CASSLEGRGIYNEQFF,TGTGCCAGCAGCTTAGAGGGGCGGGGGATTTACAATGAGCAGTTCTTC
-,TRBV9,TRBJ2-1,TRBD2,CASSPRTSVFLNEQFF,TGTGCCAGCAGCCCTCGGACTAGCGTTTTTTTGAATGAGCAGTTCTTC
-,TRBV30,TRBJ1-2,-,CAWSPGASRGYTF,TGTGCCTGGAGTCCCGGGGCATCGCGCGGCTACACCTTC
once,TRBV7-8,TRBJ1-1,TRBD1,CASSGKDRVYTEAFF,TGTGCCAGTAGCGGGAAGGACAGGGTTTACACTGAAGCTTTCTTT
-,TRBV30,TRBJ2-5,TRBD2,CAWRFSGIKTQYF,TGTGCCTGGAGATTCAGCGGGATTAAGACCCAGTACTTC
-,TRBV7-9,TRBJ2-2,TRBD1,CASRWTGTNTGELFF,TGTGCCAGCAGATGGACAGGGACAAACACCGGGGAGCTGTTTTTT
-,TRBV12-5,TRBJ1-6,-,CASGLVLSRGFGPPLHF,TGTGCTAGTGGTTTGGTACTGAGTAGGGGTTTCGGTCCACCCCTCCACTTT
once,TRBV2,TRBJ1-2,TRBD1,CASSSDRGKSGYTF,TGTGCCAGCAGTTCCGACAGGGGAAAAAGTGGCTACACCTTC
-,TRBV4-2,TRBJ2-2,TRBD2,CASSPGLVRSTGELFF,TGTGCCAGCAGCCCCGGACTAGTAAGGTCCACCGGGGAGCTGTTTTTT
-,TRBV19,TRBJ2-7,TRBD1,CATKDRVTYEQYF,TGTGCCACCAAGGACAGGGTGACCTACGAGCAGTACTTC
-,TRBV7-8,TRBJ1-5,-,CASSLAAGIYSNQPQHF,TGTGCCAGCAGCTTAGCGGCGGGAATCTATAGCAATCAGCCCCAGCATTTT
-,TRBV6-5,TRBJ1-6,-,CASSSSITFYNSPLHF,TGTGCCAGCAGTTCCTCCATTACGTTCTATAATTCACCCCTCCACTTT
-,TRBV5-4,TRBJ2-2,TRBD1,CASSGGQGAGELFF,TGTGCCAGCAGCGGGGGACAGGGGGCCGGGGAGCTGTTTTTT
-,TRBV19,TRBJ1-5,-,CASSISPDSNQPQHF,TGTGCCAGTAGTATCTCACCGGATAGCAATCAGCCCCAGCATTTT
-,TRBV7-2,TRBJ2-2,TRBD1,CASSPPTGRETGELFF,TGTGCCAGCAGCCCGCCGACAGGGAGAGAGACCGGGGAGCTGTTTTTT
-,TRBV7-9,TRBJ2-5,-,CASSLAPGWQTQYF,TGTGCCAGCAGCTTAGCTCCCGGCTGGCAGACCCAGTACTTC
-,TRBV7-4,TRBJ2-7,-,CASSWTSRDLIYEQYF,TGTGCCAGCAGCTGGACTTCCCGGGACTTGATATACGAGCAGTACTTC
-,TRBV30,TRBJ1-1,-,CAWSVQGGMNTEAFF,TGTGCCTGGAGTGTACAGGGCGGGATGAACACTGAAGCTTTCTTT
-,TRBV2,TRBJ2-2,TRBD2,CASRSGGRGITGELFF,TGTGCCAGCAGGAGCGGCGGGAGAGGGATAACCGGGGAGCTGTTTTTT
-,TRBV19,TRBJ2-3,TRBD2,CASSLVTSASTDTQYF,TGTGCCAGTAGCCTCGTGACTAGCGCTAGCACAGATACGCAGTATTTT
-,TRBV12-5,TRBJ2-1,TRBD2,CASGLVGLAGRYNEQFF,TGTGCTAGTGGTTTGGTAGGCCTAGCGGGGCGATACAATGAGCAGTTCTTC
-,TRBV18,TRBJ2-1,-,CASSPTSPMGRNPLDEQFF,TGTGCCAGCTCACCTACATCCCCTATGGGGAGAAACCCCTTAGATGAGCAGTTCTTC